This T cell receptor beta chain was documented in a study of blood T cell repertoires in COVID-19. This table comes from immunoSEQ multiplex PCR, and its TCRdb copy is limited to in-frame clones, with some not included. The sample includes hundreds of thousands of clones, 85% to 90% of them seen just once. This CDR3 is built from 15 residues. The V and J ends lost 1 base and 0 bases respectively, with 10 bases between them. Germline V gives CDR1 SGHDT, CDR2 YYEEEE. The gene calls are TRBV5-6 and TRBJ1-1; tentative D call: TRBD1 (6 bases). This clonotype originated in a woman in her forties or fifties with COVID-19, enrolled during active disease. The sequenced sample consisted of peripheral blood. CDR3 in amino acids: CASSLPGEMNTEAFF. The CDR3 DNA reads TGTGCCAGCAGCTTGCCAGGGGAAATGAACACTGAAGCTTTCTTT.